This T cell receptor beta chain is from a study of shared clonotypes between healthy human individuals (TCRdb year 2020). Study-level background: A couple of women and a few men aged 18 to 49 years were included in the cohort. Each donor's leukapheresis produced roughly between roughly 0.85 and 10 billion PBMCs. To increase sequencing depth and limit assay-specific biases, TCR repertoire library preparation and sequencing were carried out by different laboratories using diverse techniques. To estimate repertoire size and how much clonotypes are shared between individuals, the study performed deep sequencing of blood TCR repertoires from roughly five healthy adults. Per donor, three plates each were used for CD4 naive and CD4 memory, two for CD8 naive, and one for CD8 memory. Summary of the overall study and its limitations: Sampling was limited to blood, and TCR repertoires in tissue likely differ from TCR repertoires in blood. Clonotypes shared by all four sorted-subset donors showed higher generation probabilities than non-shared clonotypes. The genetic and exposure-history diversity represented was limited by the small number of donors. Pairwise subsampling led to the expectation that sequencing depth would affect the degree of clonotype sharing among donors. Across a handful of donors, roughly 5.1% of naive CD4, 3% to 4% of naive CD8, about 2.3% of memory CD4, and roughly 0.41% of memory CD8 clonotypes were shared. Naive subsets generally had larger estimated clonotype richness than memory subsets did. Rarefaction of sorted-subset datasets indicated incomplete sequencing despite the large sequencing depth.

CDR1 and CDR2, looked up from the germline V gene, are SGHDT and YYEEEE. From cysteine to phenylalanine, the CDR3 is 15 amino acids long. CDR3 DNA is the only sequence kept; it has 45 bases, read in frame from the first base. Cut back by 3 bases and 3 bases, the V and J ends lie 15 bases apart. To note about this clone: Its specific antigen is unknown. There are no base qualities to consult, and no much larger clone falls within one base.

CD8 naive samples were CD45RO-negative cells positively selected for CCR7, giving a CD45RA+CCR7+ population that excluded TemRA cells. Donors were healthy HIV-negative adults with no recently reported acute infections or vaccinations. Only Caucasian adults living in Nashville, Tennessee, USA were represented among the donors. After blood collection by leukapheresis, PBMCs were isolated using Ficoll-Histopaque density gradient centrifugation and then cryopreserved in the vapor phase of liquid nitrogen. Purity and quantity of every magnetically sorted T cell population were checked by analytical flow cytometry. From each sorted fraction, genomic DNA was isolated and quantified by UV absorbance on a Nanodrop 2000c. TCR CDR3 regions were amplified from genomic DNA by multiplex PCR using the deep immunoSEQ assay. For each cell subset, the extracted genomic DNA was distributed evenly across all wells of several immunoSEQ 96-well plates, and each plate served as one replicate. For sorted subsets, roughly 200 ng of genomic DNA, equivalent to tens of thousands of T cell genomes, went into each replicate PCR. Purified libraries were quantified with a Qubit 3.0 fluorometer, sized on a Bioanalyzer 2100, and re-quantified with the KAPA Library Quantification kit. Every immunoSEQ 96-well plate was sequenced on a separate single-read 150-cycle Illumina NextSeq 550 flow cell. The study's processing was this. Because only junctional sequences without quality scores were contained in the immunoSEQ output, filtering matching that applied to full-length reads could not be performed. To assign V/J genes and CDR3, sequences were annotated using PyIR, a Python wrapper for IgBLAST v1.9, with IMGT germline references. Reads were removed for weak V/J assignments (E-value above 1e-6), missing CDR3, stop codons, out-of-frame junctions, or ambiguous translated residues. V3J clonotypes were defined as sequences sharing an identical inferred V gene, J gene, and CDR3 amino acid sequence. To compute the percentage overlap between repertoires, the number of shared unique clonotypes was divided by the size of the smaller repertoire. Richness of each repertoire was evaluated using RTK rarefaction, the Chao1 estimator, and Recon v2.1 estimates of unobserved clonotypes. OLGA was used to compute generation probabilities for all TCRbeta clonotypes that the gDNA method yielded from several donors. The immuneACCESS repertoire file appears here via TCRdb, limited to in-frame rearrangements. These files lack a portion of the clones; in checked studies, under half of the deficit traces to unresolved V genes, and the cause of the others is not known. The DNA gave D and trimming, while V, J and clone size come from that table. The sample profile shows about 2.2 million clones; approximately 94% of them were found once. The top ten clonotypes cover more than 1.5% of the sample.

The sequencing sample was made of naive CD8+ T cells from PBMCs. Reading the label with the study, this specimen's cell subset or site is: CD45RA+CCR7+. The sequence came from a man between 18 and 35 years old in good health. Some clones in this sample may be carry-over from other donors' samples. The rearranged segments are TRBV5-6 and TRBJ1-1; TRBD1 could be the D gene, as 5 bases match. The CDR3 protein is CASSWGRRRYTEAFF. The nucleotides read TGTGCCAGCAGCTGGGGGAGGAGGAGGTACACTGAAGCTTTCTTT.